This note documents a single T cell receptor beta chain sequence. Germline CDR1 MNHEY, CDR2 SMNVEV (reference sequence). Trimming took 4 bases from V and 2 from J; bases not matched to a gene: 8. The CDR3 loop spans 16 amino acids. Only in-frame clones appear in the TCRdb table, and some are missing; sequencing was by immunoSEQ multiplex PCR. The table lists some 450,000 clones, 70% to 90% of them singletons, with 0.7% to 0.85% in the top ten. These data are taken from a study of blood T cell repertoires in COVID-19. About the research overall: Nucleic acid was either cDNA or gDNA, and it came from T cells, B-cell-depleted T cells, or PBMCs.

Sample: peripheral blood. This chain connects TRBV27 to TRBJ2-7, with TRBD2 matching over 10 bases. This TCR derives from a young man with COVID-19, enrolled during active disease. CDR3 protein: CASSSLLAGDPYEQYF. CDR3 nucleotides: TGTGCCAGCAGTTCTCTGCTAGCGGGAGACCCCTACGAGCAGTACTTC.